These T cell receptor beta chains were read from a single sample in a study of OX40 agonist ivuxolimab in advanced cancers. Profiling relied on immunoSEQ multiplex PCR, and the TCRdb table lists in-frame clones only, not all of them. The sample consists of tens of thousands of clones, around 80% of them appearing once. The sequencing used CD4+ or CD8+ T cells sorted from blood, collected in a trial of the OX40 agonist ivuxolimab. All receptors come from an adult with an advanced solid tumor such as melanoma, head and neck, liver or kidney cancer. The CDR3 runs from the conserved cysteine through the conserved F or W. D genes are given only for firm matches. Clone size, where shown, is once, few, many, or a class for clones that have expanded.

cdr3_aa clone_size v_call cdr3_length j_call d_call
CASSGGRIPQFF . TRBV10-1 12 TRBJ2-1 .
CASSPPGLAVNEQFF few TRBV28 15 TRBJ2-1 TRBD2
CASLPGQGAFGNQPQHF . TRBV28 17 TRBJ1-5 TRBD1
CASVARTSRGEQFF . TRBV6-5 14 TRBJ2-1 .
CASSLLGRGNEQFF . TRBV7-7 14 TRBJ2-1 .
CASSLATGVETQYF . TRBV5-1 14 TRBJ2-5 .
CASGLGGEETQYF . TRBV11-1 13 TRBJ2-5 .
CASFQRNQETQYF . TRBV5-4 13 TRBJ2-5 .
CASSQDRPGPQHF . TRBV4-2 13 TRBJ1-5 .
CASSPPSSEWHPPYF . TRBV18 15 TRBJ2-7 .
CASSEQGRISGNTIYF . TRBV25-1 16 TRBJ1-3 .
CASSLRTGPGANVLTF . TRBV5-1 16 TRBJ2-6 TRBD1
CASSPRLAPYYNEQFF few TRBV4-3 16 TRBJ2-1 TRBD2
CASSPWTSGRTTQETQYF . TRBV4-3 18 TRBJ2-5 TRBD2
CASSARLSSYEQYF few TRBV9 14 TRBJ2-7 .
CASSPGNNNEKLFF . TRBV18 14 TRBJ1-4 .
CASSLGGNLEAFF . TRBV5-1 13 TRBJ1-1 .
CASSSGSDGNTIYF . TRBV28 14 TRBJ1-3 .
CASSFGGSSAEQFF once TRBV7-2 14 TRBJ2-1 TRBD2
CSVGLNEQFF . TRBV29-1 10 TRBJ2-1 .
CATHVAVQETQYF . TRBV28 13 TRBJ2-5 .
CASSRRQGGLYEQYF . TRBV4-3 15 TRBJ2-7 TRBD1
CASSLAGVNEQFF . TRBV5-1 13 TRBJ2-1 .
CASSFGQGLQPQHF . TRBV7-9 14 TRBJ1-5 TRBD1
CASSDPGTGGRRANEQYF . TRBV5-1 18 TRBJ2-7 TRBD1
CASSLTAQADTQYF once TRBV7-3 14 TRBJ2-3 .
CASSLDAPEDEQFF . TRBV11-2 14 TRBJ2-1 .
CASSLGHTTGELFF once TRBV11-2 14 TRBJ2-2 .
CASSPVPRESEQYF few TRBV18 14 TRBJ2-7 .
CASSETELAGGLFF . TRBV2 14 TRBJ2-2 TRBD2
CASSADRGYNEKLFF . TRBV5-4 15 TRBJ1-4 .
CASSNDRFPNEKLFF . TRBV27 15 TRBJ1-4 .
CASSLAGRYYEQYF . TRBV5-6 14 TRBJ2-7 .
CASSLEVANTGELFF . TRBV11-1 15 TRBJ2-2 .
CASSPGTGENQPQHF once TRBV5-1 15 TRBJ1-5 TRBD1
CASSVKRNTEAFF . TRBV2 13 TRBJ1-1 .
CASSLSGLRAGFF once TRBV28 13 TRBJ1-1 .
CASSVDLGAAIGAGGNTDTQYF . TRBV9 22 TRBJ2-3 TRBD2
CASSSVGQGTPLLMNTEAFF . TRBV5-1 20 TRBJ1-1 TRBD1
CASRPTNRENTEAFF . TRBV5-5 15 TRBJ1-1 .
CASSRQGARTQYF . TRBV28 13 TRBJ2-5 TRBD1
CASSLVTGDSYEQYF . TRBV7-3 15 TRBJ2-7 TRBD1
CASTRTEFSSYEQYF once TRBV5-5 15 TRBJ2-7 .
CASSFNRDNYGYTF . TRBV7-9 14 TRBJ1-2 .
CASSRGTQNTDTQYF . TRBV6-5 15 TRBJ2-3 .
CASSLPGQGPEQYF . TRBV5-6 14 TRBJ2-7 TRBD1
CASSQARGAKTGELFF . TRBV4-3 16 TRBJ2-2 .
CASSVAPSGAYNEQFF once TRBV9 16 TRBJ2-1 .